What follows is one T cell receptor beta chain and its context. Which antigen it targets is not known. Per-base quality was not reported, and no clone a single base away is much larger than it. The entry originates in a study of shared clonotypes between healthy human individuals (dated by TCRdb to the early 2020s). For the wider study: The cohort comprised two women and a few men aged 18 to 49 years. For each donor, three plates each were used for CD4 naive and CD4 memory, two plates were used for CD8 naive, and one plate was used for CD8 memory. To estimate repertoire size and how much clonotypes are shared between individuals, the study performed deep sequencing of blood TCR repertoires from five healthy adults. Different laboratories and diverse techniques were used to prepare libraries and sequence TCR repertoires, to increase sequencing depth and limit assay-specific biases. Each donor's leukapheresis produced roughly between roughly 0.85 and 9.5 billion PBMCs. The investigation overall reported the following: Clonotypes shared by all four sorted-subset donors showed higher generation probabilities than non-shared clonotypes. Across a handful of donors, 5% to 6% of naive CD4, roughly 3.4% of naive CD8, approximately 2.5% of memory CD4, and 0.3% to 0.45% of memory CD8 clonotypes were shared. Based on pairwise subsampling, the degree of clonotype sharing among donors was expected to be affected by sequencing depth. Sampling was limited to blood, and TCR repertoires in tissue likely differ from TCR repertoires in blood. Because the study included a small number of donors, the genetic and exposure-history diversity represented was limited. Naive subsets generally had larger estimated clonotype richness than memory subsets did. Incomplete sequencing was indicated by rarefaction of sorted-subset datasets, despite the large sequencing depth.

For the CD8 naive samples, CD45RO-negative cells were positively selected for CCR7, yielding a CD45RA+CCR7+ population from which TemRA cells were excluded. The donors were healthy, HIV-negative adults who had no recently reported acute infections or vaccinations. Every donor was a Caucasian adult living in Nashville, Tennessee, USA. Blood was obtained by leukapheresis, after which PBMCs were separated by Ficoll-Histopaque density gradient centrifugation and cryopreserved in liquid nitrogen vapor phase. Analytical flow cytometry was used to check the purity and quantity of each magnetically sorted T cell population. Each sorted fraction had its genomic DNA isolated and then quantified by UV absorbance on a Nanodrop 2000c. TCR CDR3 regions were amplified from genomic DNA by multiplex PCR using the deep immunoSEQ assay. For each cell subset, the extracted genomic DNA was distributed evenly across all wells of several immunoSEQ 96-well plates, and each plate served as one replicate. Each replicate PCR for sorted subsets received approximately 200 ng genomic DNA, equal to 28,000 or so T cell genomes. The purified libraries were quantified using a Qubit 3.0 fluorometer, sized with a Bioanalyzer 2100, and then quantified again using the KAPA Library Quantification kit. Every immunoSEQ 96-well plate was sequenced on a separate single-read 150-cycle Illumina NextSeq 550 flow cell. As for the original processing: Because the immunoSEQ output included only junctional sequences and no quality scores, the filtering could not be the same as the filtering used for full-length reads. Sequences were annotated with PyIR, a Python wrapper for IgBLAST v1.9, using IMGT germline references to assign V/J genes and CDR3. Reads were removed for weak V/J assignments (E-value above 1e-6), missing CDR3, stop codons, out-of-frame junctions, or ambiguous translated residues. A V3J clonotype was defined by an identical inferred V gene, J gene, and CDR3 amino acid sequence. To compute the percentage overlap between repertoires, the number of shared unique clonotypes was divided by the size of the smaller repertoire. Three approaches were used to assess repertoire richness: RTK rarefaction, the Chao1 estimator, and Recon v2.1 estimates of unobserved clonotypes. OLGA was used to compute generation probabilities for all TCRbeta clonotypes that the gDNA method yielded from a few donors. TCRdb obtained this table from immuneACCESS and retained in-frame rearrangements with V and J assigned. These tables miss some clones; where compared with another copy, unresolved V genes account for less than half of the shortfall, and the remainder is unexplained. D and trimming were read from the DNA, whereas the V and J calls and clone size are those reported in that table. The sample profile shows about 800,000 clones; about 96% of them were found once. Together, the top ten hold less than 0.25% of the sample.

The TCR originated in a man aged 25 to 40 in good health. The sequencing sample was made of naive CD8+ T cells sorted from blood. The sample's cell subset or site label, in plain terms: CD45RA+CCR7+.

Read as DNA, the sequence is TGTGCCAGCAGTCATGGAGGGAGGGCCAATGAGCAGTTCTTC. It specifies CASSHGGRANEQFF. This chain is built from TRBV6-5 and TRBJ2-1; TRBD2 lines up with 7 middle nucleotides. Germline trimming: 5 bases from V, 6 bases from J; junction bases outside gene matches: 7. The CDR3 numbers 14 residues from cysteine through phenylalanine. Just CDR3 DNA is preserved here, 42 bases in frame from base 1. Taken from the germline V gene, the CDR1 and CDR2 loops are MNHEY and SVGAGI.